Below, 21 T cell receptor beta chains from the same sample are listed, as sequenced in a study of response to subunit inactivated influenza vaccine (dated by TCRdb to the late 2010s). The protocol used for the library was RT-PCR. Sequencing was performed on an Illumina HiSeq 2500. Through fastp at Q25 and MiXCR, TCRdb rebuilt clones from the public reads, retaining in-frame beta chains. Entries that share a CDR3 protein sequence are merged under the most common genes and DNA. For this sample there are under 200,000 distinct CDR3 sequences; more than 10% appear just once. The ten top clones hold about 31% of the sample. The data were also submitted as part of a second study, on T cells expressing NK-cell markers. In that second paper, the authors write: The TCR beta cDNA libraries were made using 5'RACE template switching, a step that added both a universal primer site and unique molecular identifiers.

Here the sequenced sample was CD8+ T cells sorted from PBMCs, taken about 13 days after vaccination. These TCRs come from a man aged 50-60 years who received an inactivated influenza vaccine. Donor details come from another sample of the same person, matched by shared clones.

This sequence joins TRBV4-1 and TRBJ1-2; a possible D gene is TRBD1 (5 bases). Between the trimmed V and J ends, which lost 6 bases and 3 bases, there was a span of 17 bases. Germline CDR1 and CDR2: MGHRA and YSYEKL. The CDR3 runs to 15 residues. The CDR3 protein is CASRLGAGEYYGYTF. Here the CDR3 DNA reads TGCGCCAGCAGACTTGGGGCAGGAGAATACTATGGCTACACCTTC.

In its sample, this clonotype was seen a few times. The CDR3, as DNA: TGTGCCAGCAGTTACTACGGGCCTTACAATGAGCAGTTCTTC. This codes for CASSYYGPYNEQFF. The chain combines TRBV6-5 with TRBJ2-1, with unresolved D. The length of the CDR3 is 14 residues. Germline V gene lookup returns CDR1 MNHEY and CDR2 SVGAGI. The germline V and J ends were trimmed by 1 base and 4 bases, with 8 bases remaining between them.

This chain joins TRBV6-1 and TRBJ1-1; D unclear. The germline V gene has CDR1 MNHNS and CDR2 SASEGT. V dropped 6 bases and J dropped 6 bases, with 14 bases sitting between them. The CDR3 is 13 amino acids. The CDR3 DNA reads as TGTGCCAGCAGCCAAGCTCTGTTCCCTGAAGCTTTCTTT. Its protein product is CASSQALFPEAFF.

This clonotype was detected many times. The chain recombines TRBV12-3 or TRBV12-4 with TRBJ2-5; 8 bases agree with TRBD2. Trimming removed 4 bases from V and 6 bases from J; junction bases left unmatched: 10. The length of the CDR3 is 15 residues. The DNA for the CDR3 is TGTGCCAGCAGTTATAGCGGGGAGGCCTCGAAGACCCAGTACTTC. As protein: CASSYSGEASKTQYF.

This sequence joins TRBV15 and TRBJ2-7, with D maybe TRBD1 (5 bases). Trimming pared 3 bases from V and 2 bases from J, leaving 11 bases between. The CDR3 totals 14 residues. CDR1 is LNHNV, CDR2 YYDKDF, per germline (reference sequence). CDR3 loop: CATSRSDIAYEQYF. In DNA form, the CDR3 reads TGTGCCACCAGCAGGTCGGACATCGCCTACGAGCAGTACTTC.

This clonotype was counted at least ten times. The chain recombines TRBV28 with TRBJ2-5; no definite D call. CDR3 length: 13 amino acids. CDR1 and CDR2 (germline): MDHEN, SYDVKM. The germline V and J ends were trimmed by 3 bases and 5 bases, with 10 bases remaining between them. The CDR3 reads CASSLNSAETQYF. CDR3 nucleotides: TGTGCCAGCAGTTTGAACAGTGCGGAGACCCAGTACTTC. Complete variable domain (other parts from reference TRBV28 and TRBJ2-5): DVKVTQSSRYLVKRTGEKVFLECVQDMDHENMFWYRQDPGLGLRLIYFSYDVKMKEKGDIPEGYSVSREKKERFSLILESASTNQTSMYLCASSLNSAETQYFGPGTRLLVL.

The chain is built from TRBV6-4 and TRBJ2-1; D is uncertain. V lost 3 bases, J lost 5 bases, and 23 bases lay in between. The CDR3 extends over 18 amino acids. Germline V lookup: CDR1 MRHNA, CDR2 SNTAGT. This CDR3 is CASSDPTRKPPKNNEQFF. The DNA for the CDR3 is TGTGCCAGCAGTGATCCGACCCGGAAGCCACCCAAAAACAATGAGCAGTTCTTC.

This clonotype was seen a few times. The DNA of the CDR3 is TGTGCCAGCAGCTTAGGAGGGGATCTTACTTTCTTT. Encoded protein: CASSLGGDLTFF. The V call is TRBV7-9, the J call TRBJ1-1; D may be TRBD1 (5 bases). The CDR3 loop spans 12 amino acids. The germline gives CDR1 SEHNR, CDR2 FQNEAQ (reference sequence). With 1 base removed from V and 12 bases from J, the gap between germline ends came to 12 bases.

The chain links TRBV12-3 or TRBV12-4 to TRBJ2-3, with unresolved D. V dropped 6 bases and J dropped 6 bases, with 10 bases sitting between them. CDR3 length equals 12 residues. The CDR3 region has the DNA TGTGCCAGCAGCGTCACCCCCGATACGCAGTATTTT. The encoded protein is CASSVTPDTQYF.

This chain joins TRBV30 and TRBJ2-5; 10 bases are shared with TRBD1. V trimming: 5 bases; J trimming: 5 bases; junction bases outside the gene matches: 8. This CDR3 region has 14 residues. The germline CDR1 and CDR2 sequences are GTSNPN and SVGIG (reference sequence). CDR3 sequence reads: CAWGTGVGSETQYF. CDR3 coding DNA: TGTGCCTGGGGGACAGGGGTAGGTTCGGAGACCCAGTACTTC.

V gene TRBV12-3 or TRBV12-4 combines with J gene TRBJ1-5; no clear D gene. Trimming stripped 6 bases from V and 2 bases from J, with 23 bases between. The CDR3 extends over 18 amino acids. The CDR3 DNA sequence: TGTGCCAGCAGCCAATTGGTACCCCAGGATGTGCGCAATCAGCCCCAGCATTTT. Its protein product is CASSQLVPQDVRNQPQHF.

The CDR3 loop reads CATSRMGVDTQYF. Here the CDR3 DNA reads TGTGCCACCAGCAGAATGGGCGTAGATACGCAGTATTTT. The J gene is TRBJ2-3, the V gene TRBV15; unclear D gene. V lost 2 bases to trimming and J lost 5 bases, with 8 bases between them. From germline, CDR1 is LNHNV and CDR2 YYDKDF (reference sequence). The CDR3 has 13 residues.

This clonotype was seen more than once but under ten times. The V and J genes are TRBV4-1 and TRBJ1-5; D remains unclear. This CDR3 contains 13 residues. With 1 base removed from V and 4 bases from J, the gap between germline ends came to 5 bases. In germline, CDR1 is MGHRA, CDR2 YSYEKL. The CDR3 protein is CASSQGLNQPQHF. The DNA for the CDR3 is TGCGCCAGCAGCCAAGGACTAAATCAGCCCCAGCATTTT.

This clonotype was detected only a few times. The rearrangement uses TRBV7-2 and TRBJ1-1; D not resolved. V dropped 1 base and J dropped 7 bases, with 10 bases sitting between them. Germline V gives CDR1 SGHTA, CDR2 FQGNSA. The CDR3 contains 13 residues. The CDR3 reads CASSLGFGSEAFF. CDR3 sequence (DNA): TGTGCCAGCAGCTTAGGTTTCGGCAGTGAAGCTTTCTTT.

CDR3 in amino acids: CASSSRMYTEAFF. The CDR3 nucleotides are TGTGCCAGCAGTTCTCGGATGTACACTGAAGCTTTCTTT. This rearrangement joins TRBV6-5 to TRBJ1-1, with unresolved D. The germline gives CDR1 MNHEY, CDR2 SVGAGI. The CDR3 totals 13 residues. Trimming shortened V by 4 bases and J by 3 bases, and 9 bases separated the two germline ends.

The chain couples TRBV30 to TRBJ2-7; D may be TRBD2 (6 bases). Between the trimmed V and J ends, which lost 2 bases and 5 bases, there was a span of 13 bases. In germline, CDR1 is GTSNPN, CDR2 SVGIG (reference sequence). The CDR3 loop spans 13 amino acids. Written as DNA, the CDR3 is TGTGCCTGGAGTATGGGGAGGAAGAACGAGCAGTACTTC. Protein product: CAWSMGRKNEQYF.

This clonotype was counted a few times. The chain uses TRBV9 and TRBJ1-2, with 8 bases aligning to TRBD1. V gave up 0 bases and J gave up 2 bases; unmatched junction bases: 6. The CDR3 extends over 16 amino acids. Germline V gene sequence: CDR1 SGDLS, CDR2 YYNGEE. CDR3 DNA sequence: TGTGCCAGCAGCGTAGAGGCTCGGACAGGGAACTATGGCTACACCTTC. Protein product: CASSVEARTGNYGYTF.

This clonotype was seen a handful of times. V is TRBV5-1 and J is TRBJ2-7, with D perhaps matching TRBD1 (7 bases). There are 21 residues in the CDR3. Germline V CDR1 and CDR2: SGHRS, YFSETQ. V was trimmed by 4 bases and J by 2 bases, leaving 34 bases between them. For the CDR3, the DNA is TGCGCCAGCAGCCCCGGAGGGATTTTGATACGGGACAGCCGATTAACCTACGAGCAGTACTTC. It is translated as CASSPGGILIRDSRLTYEQYF.

This clonotype was observed a handful of times. J is TRBJ1-2 and V is TRBV28, with D unresolved. V dropped 1 base and J dropped 7 bases, with 13 bases sitting between them. The length of the CDR3 is 14 residues. Per the germline V gene, CDR1 is MDHEN and CDR2 is SYDVKM. The DNA of the CDR3 is TGTGCCAGCAGTTTATTCATTCGGGAACGTGGCTACACCTTC. Protein product: CASSLFIRERGYTF.

The gene calls are TRBV7-8 and TRBJ1-5; D not certain. Trimming shortened V by 1 base and J by 4 bases, and 17 bases separated the two germline ends. This CDR3 has 17 amino acids. Germline CDR1 reads SGHVS; CDR2 reads FQNEAQ. This CDR3 reads CASSLGARPGGNQPQHF. In DNA form, the CDR3 reads TGTGCCAGCAGCTTAGGCGCCCGTCCAGGAGGGAATCAGCCCCAGCATTTT.

The table lists this clonotype with a few counts. Written as DNA, the CDR3 is TGTGCCAGCAGTGCTCCGGGGGGGTCCTACAATGAGCAGTTCTTC. Residues: CASSAPGGSYNEQFF. This sequence joins TRBV12-3 or TRBV12-4 and TRBJ2-1; 8 positions agree with TRBD2. CDR3 length: 15 amino acids. V shed 5 bases, J shed 1 base, and the junction held 4 bases outside the gene matches.